These T cell receptor beta chains were read from a single sample in a study of CD8+ T cells in alopecia areata. Profiling relied on immunoSEQ multiplex PCR, and the TCRdb table lists in-frame clones only, not all of them. The profile shows approximately 280,000 clones, 58% of them singletons. This material consisted of CD4+ T cells sorted from blood, taken at week 24, from a patient treated with tofacitinib. The receptor set was obtained from a human donor with alopecia areata. The CDR3 runs from the conserved cysteine through the conserved F or W. D genes are given only for firm matches. Not all rows give a size; the values are once, few, many and, for expanded clones, a class.

TRBJ1-2	TRBV10-3	NA	few	CAISESPEIGGYGYTF	TGTGCCATCAGTGAGTCTCCAGAGATAGGGGGATATGGCTACACCTTC
TRBJ1-3	TRBV7-8	NA	NA	CASSPGAVPGGNTIYF	TGTGCCAGCAGCCCTGGGGCAGTCCCTGGTGGAAACACCATATATTTT
TRBJ2-5	TRBV4-1	TRBD2	NA	CASCGTRGETQYF	TGCGCCAGTTGCGGGACTAGGGGTGAGACCCAGTACTTC
TRBJ1-3	TRBV7-2	NA	NA	CASSLANSGNTIYF	TGTGCCAGCAGCTTAGCAAACTCTGGAAACACCATATATTTT
TRBJ1-1	TRBV29-1	NA	NA	CSVGPGVRDTEAFF	TGCAGCGTTGGGCCAGGAGTACGGGACACTGAAGCTTTCTTT
TRBJ2-5	TRBV7-2	TRBD1	few	CASSLTGDRETQYF	TGTGCCAGCAGCCTGACAGGGGATCGAGAGACCCAGTACTTC
TRBJ1-6	TRBV9	NA	few	CASSLNSYNSPLHF	TGTGCCAGCAGCTTAAACTCCTATAATTCACCCCTCCACTTT
TRBJ2-7	TRBV29-1	TRBD2	NA	CSVEEQRGGSSYEQYF	TGCAGCGTTGAAGAGCAGCGCGGGGGGAGCTCCTACGAGCAGTACTTC
TRBJ2-1	TRBV30	NA	NA	CAWKDPTTYNEQFF	TGTGCCTGGAAAGACCCCACCACTTACAATGAGCAGTTCTTC
TRBJ2-7	TRBV9	NA	NA	CASSPRDVNEQYF	TGTGCCAGCAGCCCTAGGGATGTTAACGAGCAGTACTTC
TRBJ1-2	TRBV30	NA	NA	CAWTRGVYGYTF	TGTGCCTGGACCCGGGGGGTCTATGGCTACACCTTC
TRBJ2-5	TRBV5-6	TRBD2	NA	CASTNPGTSQETQYF	TGTGCCAGCACCAACCCCGGGACTAGTCAAGAGACCCAGTACTTC
TRBJ1-5	TRBV25-1	NA	NA	CASSEPGLGQPQHF	TGTGCCAGCAGTGAGCCAGGGCTGGGTCAGCCCCAGCATTTT
TRBJ1-1	TRBV28	NA	NA	CASSGYQPEAFF	TGTGCCAGCAGTGGCTACCAGCCTGAAGCTTTCTTT
TRBJ1-2	TRBV30	NA	few	CAWSARTGRITYGYTF	TGTGCCTGGAGTGCACGCACTGGACGGATTACCTATGGCTACACCTTC
TRBJ1-2	TRBV14	TRBD1	many	CASSQAGTGRLYGYTF	TGTGCCAGCAGCCAAGCAGGGACAGGGAGGTTATATGGCTACACCTTC
TRBJ2-1	TRBV7-9	NA	NA	CASSHTSGGAGEQFF	TGTGCCAGCAGCCACACTAGTGGGGGGGCTGGGGAGCAGTTCTTC
TRBJ1-6	TRBV4-1	NA	NA	CASSQEYGGNSPLHF	TGCGCCAGCAGCCAAGAGTACGGGGGGAATTCACCCCTCCACTTT
TRBJ1-2	TRBV7-2	NA	NA	CASSPRRGASYGYTF	TGTGCCAGCAGCCCTCGAAGGGGGGCAAGCTATGGCTACACCTTC
TRBJ2-3	TRBV5-6	NA	NA	CASSRGSDREPLF	TGTGCCAGCAGCCGAGGAAGTGACCGGGAGCCTCTGTTT
TRBJ2-3	TRBV7-2	NA	NA	CASSSSDTQYF	TGTGCCAGCAGCTCATCAGATACGCAGTATTTT
TRBJ2-5	TRBV28	NA	NA	CASSLVVQETQYF	TGTGCCAGCAGTTTAGTGGTTCAAGAGACCCAGTACTTC
TRBJ1-1	TRBV14	NA	NA	CASSPGQGDTPEAFF	TGTGCCAGCAGCCCCGGGCAAGGGGACACGCCTGAAGCTTTCTTT
TRBJ2-3	TRBV4-1	NA	NA	CASSQDRRGGTDTQYF	TGCGCCAGCAGCCAAGATCGACGCGGGGGCACAGATACGCAGTATTTT
TRBJ1-5	TRBV18	NA	NA	CASSPGGGNQPQHF	TGTGCCAGCTCACCAGGGGGAGGCAATCAGCCCCAGCATTTT
TRBJ1-1	TRBV28	TRBD1	NA	CASSAMTGGITEAFF	TGTGCCAGCAGTGCGATGACAGGGGGCATCACTGAAGCTTTCTTT
TRBJ1-5	TRBV29-1	TRBD1	NA	CSVGGQGNQPQHF	TGCAGCGTTGGCGGACAGGGGAATCAGCCCCAGCATTTT
TRBJ1-2	TRBV28	TRBD1	NA	CASSSPQGLNYGYTF	TGTGCCAGCAGCTCACCACAGGGGCTTAACTATGGCTACACCTTC